This T cell receptor beta chain emerged from a study of control samples from healthy donors and cancer patients. The CDR3 covers 14 residues. Germline V gene sequence: CDR1 ENHRY, CDR2 SYGVKD. V shed 4 bases and J shed 3 bases, with 12 bases lying between them. Profiled with immunoSEQ multiplex PCR; TCRdb holds only in-frame clones, not every one. The sample has about 80,000 clones, 80% to 90% seen once. Sequenced input: PBMCs. The receptor's source is a man between 60 and 75 years old with head and neck cancer. The J gene is TRBJ1-2, the V gene TRBV10-3, with a tentative D call TRBD1 (6 bases). This CDR3 reads CAISGRGVDYGYTF. The CDR3 nucleotides read TGTGCCATCAGTGGCAGGGGAGTGGACTATGGCTACACCTTC.